Below are 6 T cell receptor beta chains sequenced from a single sample in a study of blood T cell repertoires in COVID-19. Profiled with immunoSEQ multiplex PCR; TCRdb holds only in-frame clones, not every one. The sample contains fewer than 250,000 clones, 70% to 90% of which appear only once. The source material was PBMCs or T cells enriched from blood (not recorded which). All receptors derive from a woman aged 40-49 years in a cohort exposed to, infected with or recovered from COVID-19 (not recorded which).

The chain recombines TRBV13 with TRBJ2-1; 8 bases align to TRBD2. CDR1 and CDR2 (germline): PRHDT, FYEKMQ (reference sequence). The junction had 6 bases not matched to a gene; V was cut back by 1 base and J by 4 bases. The CDR3 contains 16 residues. The CDR3 is CASSLAAGVNYNEQFF. As DNA, the CDR3 is TGTGCCAGCAGCTTAGCAGCGGGGGTAAATTACAATGAGCAGTTCTTC.

The chain couples TRBV28 to TRBJ1-2; weak D call: TRBD1 (5 bases). The CDR3 runs 14 residues. V lost 4 bases to trimming and J lost 8 bases, with 17 bases between them. Germline assignment: CDR1 MDHEN and CDR2 SYDVKM. The CDR3 sequence is CASSSPVGGGGYTF. In nucleotides, the CDR3 is TGTGCCAGCAGTTCCCCCGTTGGGGGAGGGGGCTACACCTTC.

The CDR3 here is CASSPDSFNEKLFF. DNA of the CDR3: TGTGCCAGCAGCCCGGACAGTTTTAATGAAAAACTGTTTTTT. The chain recombines TRBV9 with TRBJ1-4, with D maybe TRBD1 (6 bases). The CDR3 sequence is 14 residues long. Trimming stripped 4 bases from V and 4 bases from J, with 11 bases between. Per germline, CDR1 SGDLS and CDR2 YYNGEE.

The genes are TRBV6-5 and TRBJ1-1, with 9 nucleotides matching TRBD1. The CDR3 has 14 amino acids. Per the germline V gene, CDR1 is MNHEY and CDR2 is SVGAGI. The ends lost 7 bases at V and 4 bases at J; junction bases unmatched: 7. CDR3 coding DNA: TGTGCCAGCAATACCGACAGGGGGGGCACTGAAGCTTTCTTT. Translated: CASNTDRGGTEAFF.

The J gene is TRBJ1-5, the V gene TRBV12-3 or TRBV12-4, with D tentatively TRBD1 (5 bases). Trimming removed 1 base from V and 7 bases from J, with 8 bases in between. The CDR3 contains 13 residues. CDR3 bases: TGTGCCAGCAGTTTAGAGCGGGGGCAGCCCCAGCATTTT. This codes for CASSLERGQPQHF.

This clone has more than one count but fewer than ten. V gene TRBV2 combines with J gene TRBJ1-5; a weak D match, TRBD1 (5 bases). Germline-derived CDR1 and CDR2 are SNHLY and FYNNEI. The CDR3 sequence is 14 residues long. Trimming left V 6 bases short and J 5 bases short, with 14 bases between. CDR3 nucleotides: TGTGCCAGCAGGACGGACGGGGGATATCAGCCCCAGCATTTT. It codes for CASRTDGGYQPQHF.